This is a list of T cell receptor beta chains from one sample in a study of vaccination effects on CD4 cells after COVID-19. The antigens for these receptors are not known. The repertoire was sequenced with immunoSEQ multiplex PCR; TCRdb's copy has only in-frame clones and lacks some. The sample has roughly 23,000 clones, 60% to 80% seen once. The input for sequencing was CD4+ T cells from PBMCs cultured with SARS-CoV-2 spike peptides, taken before COVID-19 vaccination. The receptors originated from a human donor who had a prior SARS-CoV-2 infection. CDR3s include the opening cysteine and the closing phenylalanine or tryptophan. A D gene is named only where the DNA matches it firmly. Only part of the rows carry a size: once, few, many, or a class if the clone is expanded.

CDR3 protein,CDR3 DNA,J gene,clone size,V gene,D gene
CASSLATNEQYF,TGTGCCAGCAGCTTAGCTACTAACGAGCAGTACTTC,TRBJ2-7,-,TRBV11-1,-
CASSFSFGYLQETQYF,TGTGCCAGCAGCTTCTCCTTCGGCTACCTTCAAGAGACCCAGTACTTC,TRBJ2-5,-,TRBV5-8,-
CASSQSLSARGADTQYF,TGCGCCAGCAGTCAATCGCTATCTGCCAGGGGCGCAGATACGCAGTATTTT,TRBJ2-3,-,TRBV23-1,-
CASSGGAYEQFF,TGTGCCAGCAGCGGGGGGGCCTATGAGCAGTTCTTC,TRBJ2-1,few,TRBV3-1/TRBV3-2,-
CASSPSLGDTGELFF,TGCGCCAGCAGCCCAAGTCTTGGCGACACCGGGGAGCTGTTTTTT,TRBJ2-2,-,TRBV5-1,-
CASSKQSQGTNEKLFF,TGTGCCAGCAGCAAGCAATCACAGGGAACTAATGAAAAACTGTTTTTT,TRBJ1-4,few,TRBV5-4,-
CASTRPGGGGELFF,TGTGCCAGCACCCGCCCGGGTGGGGGCGGGGAGCTGTTTTTT,TRBJ2-2,-,TRBV6-5,-
CASTGGRNYYEQYF,TGTGCCAGCACGGGGGGCCGGAACTATTACGAGCAGTACTTC,TRBJ2-7,-,TRBV6-5,-
CASSPMGSEQYF,TGTGCCAGCTCACCAATGGGGAGCGAGCAGTACTTC,TRBJ2-7,-,TRBV18,-
CASSGQGTNEKLFF,TGTGCCAGCAGTGGACAGGGTACTAATGAAAAACTGTTTTTT,TRBJ1-4,-,TRBV3-1/TRBV3-2,TRBD1
CASSPWTGRTREQYF,TGTGCCAGCTCACCATGGACAGGGAGGACTCGCGAGCAGTACTTC,TRBJ2-7,once,TRBV18,TRBD1
CASSLSPGNTIYF,TGTGCCAGCAGTTTGAGCCCTGGGAACACCATATATTTT,TRBJ1-3,hyperexpanded,TRBV12-3/TRBV12-4,-
CASSVAGVGGTQYF,TGTGCCAGCAGTGTAGCGGGAGTGGGGGGGACCCAGTACTTC,TRBJ2-5,-,TRBV2,TRBD2
CASSKRQGGTGYTF,TGTGCCAGCAGTAAAAGACAGGGCGGGACGGGCTACACCTTC,TRBJ1-2,-,TRBV27,TRBD1
CASRRQAGETQYF,TGTGCCAGCAGGCGACAGGCGGGGGAGACCCAGTACTTC,TRBJ2-5,once,TRBV6-5,-
CASSLLGRRSETQYF,TGTGCCAGCAGCTTGTTAGGCAGGAGGTCAGAGACCCAGTACTTC,TRBJ2-5,few,TRBV5-8,-
CASRDLQGAGNTIYF,TGTGCCAGCAGGGACCTCCAGGGAGCTGGAAACACCATATATTTT,TRBJ1-3,-,TRBV2,-
CASSRWGKTGTSNQPQHF,TGTGCCAGCTCCCGTTGGGGGAAGACGGGAACTAGCAATCAGCCCCAGCATTTT,TRBJ1-5,-,TRBV18,-
CASSPREGVWGYTF,TGTGCCAGCAGCCCACGGGAGGGGGTATGGGGCTACACCTTC,TRBJ1-2,-,TRBV3-1/TRBV3-2,-
CASSMFGGTGYTF,TGTGCCAGTAGTATGTTTGGGGGTACCGGCTACACCTTC,TRBJ1-2,-,TRBV19,-
CASSLIGTGYDEQFF,TGTGCCAGCAGCTTAATAGGGACAGGATACGATGAGCAGTTCTTC,TRBJ2-1,few,TRBV7-3,TRBD1
CASRPTGEYGYTF,TGTGCCAGCAGACCGACAGGGGAGTATGGCTACACCTTC,TRBJ1-2,-,TRBV6-5,TRBD1
CASSTGLAGEVNTQYF,TGTGCCAGCAGCACGGGACTAGCGGGGGAGGTTAATACGCAGTATTTT,TRBJ2-3,-,TRBV21-1,-
CASSLETGSQPQHF,TGCGCCAGCAGCTTAGAAACGGGGAGCCAGCCCCAGCATTTT,TRBJ1-5,-,TRBV5-1,-
CASSKQGNQPQHF,TGTGCCAGTAGTAAACAAGGAAATCAGCCCCAGCATTTT,TRBJ1-5,-,TRBV19,-
CASMGYEKLFF,TGTGCCAGCATGGGTTATGAAAAACTGTTTTTT,TRBJ1-4,-,TRBV7-6,-
CASSYGTSNNEQFF,TGTGCCAGCAGCTACGGGACTAGTAACAATGAGCAGTTCTTC,TRBJ2-1,few,TRBV6-5,TRBD2
CASSHDSSSTDTQYF,TGTGCCAGCAGTCATGACAGCTCTAGCACAGATACGCAGTATTTT,TRBJ2-3,-,TRBV5-6,-
CASSLGQAVANEKLFF,TGTGCCAGCAGTTTAGGACAGGCGGTGGCAAATGAAAAACTGTTTTTT,TRBJ1-4,-,TRBV6-5,TRBD1
CASSVNVPGMGEKLFF,TGTGCCAGCAGTGTTAACGTTCCGGGGATGGGAGAAAAACTGTTTTTT,TRBJ1-4,-,TRBV2,-
CASSQDSGGLGNSPLHF,TGCGCCAGCAGCCAAGATTCGGGGGGCTTAGGTAATTCACCCCTCCACTTT,TRBJ1-6,-,TRBV4-1,-
CSASRGFSSYNEQFF,TGCAGTGCTAGTCGGGGGTTCAGCTCCTACAATGAGCAGTTCTTC,TRBJ2-1,-,TRBV20-1,-
CASSLVGTGGASYGYTF,TGTGCCAGCAGCTTAGTAGGGACAGGGGGCGCTAGCTATGGCTACACCTTC,TRBJ1-2,large,TRBV7-8,TRBD1
CASSTPSGAEAFF,TGTGCCAGCAGTACCCCCTCGGGGGCTGAAGCTTTCTTT,TRBJ1-1,few,TRBV5-4,-
CASSQGTGANTGELFF,TGCGCCAGCAGCCAAGGGACGGGCGCGAACACCGGGGAGCTGTTTTTT,TRBJ2-2,-,TRBV4-3,-
CASSLVGDRRSYNSPLHF,TGTGCCAGCAGCTTAGTTGGAGACAGACGCTCCTATAATTCACCCCTCCACTTT,TRBJ1-6,-,TRBV11-3,-
CASSSGRNTGELFF,TGTGCCAGTAGCTCGGGACGTAACACCGGGGAGCTGTTTTTT,TRBJ2-2,-,TRBV19,-